Below, 27 T cell receptor beta chains from the same sample are listed, as sequenced in a study of cytomegalovirus exposure and HLA in healthy donors. The method was immunoSEQ multiplex PCR; TCRdb's version includes in-frame clones alone and lacks a portion of them. The table shows under 400,000 clones, with 75% to 90% occurring only once. Input material: PBMCs. The source of these receptors is a woman aged 18-29 years in good health and CMV-seronegative.

The chain joins TRBV19 to TRBJ2-5; TRBD1 might be the D (5 bases). V lost 4 bases, J lost 4 bases, and 10 bases lay in between. Germline CDR1 LNHDA, CDR2 SQIVND (reference sequence). The CDR3 spans 13 residues. As DNA, the CDR3 is TGTGCCAGTAGTAACAGGTACTTAGAGACCCAGTACTTC. Its protein is CASSNRYLETQYF. Variable domain in full (rest from reference TRBV19 and TRBJ2-5): DGGITQSPKYLFRKEGQNVTLSCEQNLNHDAMYWYRQDPGQGLRLIYYSQIVNDFQKGDIAEGYSVSREKKESFPLTVTSAQKNPTAFYLCASSNRYLETQYFGPGTRLLVL.

DNA for the CDR3: TGTGCCAGCAGCGCCGGACTAGCGGAGGCCTACGAGCAGTACTTC. Translating it yields CASSAGLAEAYEQYF. The rearrangement uses TRBV9 and TRBJ2-7, with 10 bases lining up with TRBD2. V lost 3 bases to trimming and J lost 2 bases; unmatched junction nucleotides: 5. From germline, CDR1 is SGDLS and CDR2 YYNGEE. CDR3 length: 15 amino acids.

This chain joins TRBV5-1 and TRBJ2-1; the match to TRBD2 covers 14 bases. J gave up 5 bases and V 4 bases, and 8 bases lay outside the gene matches. The CDR3 runs to 17 residues. The germline gives CDR1 SGHRS, CDR2 YFSETQ. The CDR3 region has the DNA TGCGCCAGCAGCCCCGGACTAGCGGGAGGCGGGGACAATGAGCAGTTCTTC. This encodes CASSPGLAGGGDNEQFF.

This clone has a single count. The rearrangement links TRBV4-1 to TRBJ2-3; TRBD2 agrees at 11 bases. The germline V gene encodes CDR1 MGHRA and CDR2 YSYEKL. The trim removed 0 bases at V and 5 bases at J, leaving 10 bases unmatched. The CDR3 is 18 residues long. The CDR3 DNA is TGCGCCAGCAGCCAAGAGGGGGGGCTAGCGGGAGGTGAAGATACGCAGTATTTT. Translated, it gives CASSQEGGLAGGEDTQYF.

The rearrangement links TRBV5-6 to TRBJ2-3, with D perhaps TRBD2 (5 bases). Germline assignment: CDR1 SGHDT and CDR2 YYEEEE. With 1 base removed from V and 2 bases from J, the gap between germline ends came to 11 bases. The CDR3 length is 15 residues. DNA of the CDR3: TGTGCCAGCAGCTTGCGGCTAGCCTTCACAGATACGCAGTATTTT. This sequence encodes CASSLRLAFTDTQYF.

About this clone: This CDR3 is also generated by other DNA sequences in the sample. The CDR3 sequence: CASSPTGDSNQPQHF. The CDR3 DNA reads TGCGCCAGCAGCCCGACAGGGGATAGCAATCAGCCCCAGCATTTT. The rearrangement uses TRBV5-1 and TRBJ1-5, with 8 nucleotides matching TRBD1. The germline CDR1 and CDR2 sequences are SGHRS and YFSETQ. Trimming cost V 4 bases and J 0 bases; bases outside gene matches: 3. This CDR3 has 15 amino acids. The full variable domain, in which reference TRBV5-1 and TRBJ1-5 provide the parts outside the CDR3, is KAGVTQTPRYLIKTRGQQVTLSCSPISGHRSVSWYQQTPGQGLQFLFEYFSETQRNKGNFPGRFSGRQFSNSRSEMNVSTLELGDSALYLCASSPTGDSNQPQHFGDGTRLSIL.

This clone was recorded only once. This CDR3 is CASSTDREMQPQHF. Written as DNA, the CDR3 is TGTGCCAGCAGCACGGACAGGGAGATGCAGCCCCAGCATTTT. The chain combines TRBV21-1 with TRBJ1-5; TRBD1 reflects the table's D call only, with no check against the DNA. TRBV21-1 is annotated as a pseudogene. This CDR3 is 14 amino acids long.

The chain combines TRBV7-9 with TRBJ2-7; no reliable D call. V was clipped by 5 bases and J by 3 bases, with 11 bases between them. The CDR3 is made up of 13 amino acids. Germline CDR1 reads SEHNR; CDR2 reads FQNEAQ (reference sequence). CDR3 coding DNA: TGTGCCAGCAGCCCGGTACCGGTCTACGAGCAGTACTTC. It translates to CASSPVPVYEQYF.

The chain combines TRBV13 with TRBJ2-1; 10 positions match TRBD2. Germline values: CDR1 PRHDT, CDR2 FYEKMQ (reference sequence). Unmatched junction bases numbered 9, after V lost 4 bases and J lost 9 bases. This CDR3 contains 15 residues. The CDR3 region has the DNA TGTGCCAGCAGCTGGGAGACTAGCGGGTATCCTGAGCAGTTCTTC. Residues: CASSWETSGYPEQFF. The complete variable domain, with remaining parts taken from reference TRBV13 and TRBJ2-1, reads AAGVIQSPRHLIKEKRETATLKCYPIPRHDTVYWYQQGPGQDPQFLISFYEKMQSDKGSIPDRFSAQQFSDYHSELNMSSLELGDSALYFCASSWETSGYPEQFFGPGTRLTVL.

This clone was detected a few times. The V gene is TRBV7-8, the J gene TRBJ2-7; possibly TRBD1 for D (5 bases). Germline CDR1 is SGHVS and CDR2 is FQNEAQ. V lost 5 bases and J lost 6, with 11 bases in between. The CDR3 contains 12 residues. The CDR3 sequence is CASSVGLSEQYF. The CDR3 DNA is TGTGCCAGCAGCGTGGGGCTTTCCGAGCAGTACTTC.

The V and J genes are TRBV27 and TRBJ1-1; the match to TRBD1 covers 7 bases. The germline V gene has CDR1 MNHEY and CDR2 SMNVEV (reference sequence). With V trimmed by 2 bases and J by 4 bases, 10 bases remained unmatched. The CDR3 consists of 16 residues. The chain's CDR3 is CASSLGTAFLSTEAFF. DNA for the CDR3: TGTGCCAGCAGTTTAGGGACAGCGTTTTTGTCCACTGAAGCTTTCTTT.

This clone was seen once. This chain links TRBV27 with TRBJ1-5, with 7 bases aligning to TRBD1. The CDR3 consists of 16 residues. V lost 2 bases and J lost 9; bases outside the gene matches: 13. Germline V CDR1 and CDR2: MNHEY, SMNVEV (reference sequence). The CDR3 bases are TGTGCCAGCAGTTTAAGGGACAGTTTAAAGGTGCGGCCCCAGCATTTT. This codes for CASSLRDSLKVRPQHF.

The chain is built from TRBV5-1 and TRBJ2-3; 12 bases align to TRBD2. Germline assignment: CDR1 SGHRS and CDR2 YFSETQ. The V and J ends lost 0 bases and 5 bases, in that order; junction bases with no gene match: 4. This CDR3 has 16 residues. The CDR3 DNA sequence: TGCGCCAGCAGCTTGGGAGGGACTAGCGGGTTAGATACGCAGTATTTT. As protein: CASSLGGTSGLDTQYF.

The chain combines TRBV6-6 with TRBJ2-1, with 13 bases lining up with TRBD2. Germline assignment: CDR1 MNHNY and CDR2 SVGAGI (reference sequence). This CDR3 has 16 residues. The junction had 9 bases not matched to a gene; V was cut back by 6 bases and J by 7 bases. CDR3 sequence (DNA): TGTGCCAGCAGAGGACTAGCGGGAGTGTCTGGGAATGAGCAGTTCTTC. The encoded protein is CASRGLAGVSGNEQFF.

The chain employs TRBV6-6 and TRBJ2-3; 7 nucleotides line up with TRBD2. The CDR3 covers 16 residues. J gave up 2 bases and V 2 bases, and 7 bases lay outside the gene matches. CDR1 and CDR2 (germline): MNHNY, SVGAGI (reference sequence). CDR3 DNA: TGTGCCAGCAGTTACATCCAAGCGGGGCCCACAGATACGCAGTATTTT. This sequence encodes CASSYIQAGPTDTQYF.

The chain recombines TRBV9 with TRBJ2-7; 8 nucleotides align to TRBD1. Germline CDR1 SGDLS, CDR2 YYNGEE. V dropped 3 bases and J dropped 5; count of bases not matched to a gene: 10. The CDR3 runs 15 residues. CDR3 amino acids: CASSDIDRGPDEQYF. Written as DNA, the CDR3 is TGTGCCAGCAGCGACATAGACAGGGGTCCGGACGAGCAGTACTTC.

This chain connects TRBV6-1 to TRBJ1-1; D unclear. The germline V and J ends were trimmed by 2 bases and 0 bases, with 7 bases remaining between them. This CDR3 comprises 14 residues. Germline V gene sequence: CDR1 MNHNS, CDR2 SASEGT. DNA for the CDR3: TGTGCCAGCAGTGAACCAGGTATGAACACTGAAGCTTTCTTT. It specifies CASSEPGMNTEAFF.

This chain joins TRBV4-1 and TRBJ1-4, with 12 bases aligning to TRBD1. Germline V gene sequence: CDR1 MGHRA, CDR2 YSYEKL. The CDR3 is made up of 17 amino acids. With 2 bases clipped from V and 6 bases from J, the junction kept 7 bases outside the gene matches. The chain's CDR3 is CASSQPWGQGADEKLFF. The CDR3 DNA is TGCGCCAGCAGCCAACCCTGGGGACAGGGGGCCGATGAAAAACTGTTTTTT.

The J gene is TRBJ2-7, the V gene TRBV30; 9 positions agree with TRBD1. The CDR3 is made up of 13 amino acids. CDR1 GTSNPN and CDR2 SVGIG come from the germline V gene (reference sequence). CDR3: CASNRDRAYEQYF. CDR3 nucleotides: TGTGCTTCCAACCGGGACAGGGCCTACGAGCAGTACTTC.

This clone appeared once. V and J are TRBV28 and TRBJ2-5, with TRBD1 as a possible D gene (5 bases). In germline, CDR1 is MDHEN, CDR2 SYDVKM. The CDR3 is made up of 15 amino acids. The germline V and J ends were trimmed by 6 bases and 2 bases, with 16 bases remaining between them. The CDR3 protein is CASRSDRALQETQYF. In DNA form, the CDR3 reads TGTGCCAGCAGATCCGACAGAGCGCTTCAAGAGACCCAGTACTTC. Full variable domain (remainder filled in from reference TRBV28 and TRBJ2-5): DVKVTQSSRYLVKRTGEKVFLECVQDMDHENMFWYRQDPGLGLRLIYFSYDVKMKEKGDIPEGYSVSREKKERFSLILESASTNQTSMYLCASRSDRALQETQYFGPGTRLLVL.

The J gene is TRBJ2-7, the V gene TRBV11-2; D remains unclear. V lost 1 base and J 3 bases, leaving 7 bases between the germline ends. Per germline, CDR1 SGHAT and CDR2 FQNNGV. The CDR3 is 13 residues long. CDR3 coding DNA: TGTGCCAGCAGCTTAGCCCTTTACTACGAGCAGTACTTC. Translating gives CASSLALYYEQYF.

The J gene is TRBJ2-2, the V gene TRBV15; D might be TRBD1 (6 bases). The CDR3 runs 14 residues. V dropped 5 bases and J dropped 5 bases, with 12 bases sitting between them. Germline lookup yields CDR1 LNHNV and CDR2 YYDKDF (reference sequence). The CDR3 DNA is TGTGCCACCAGCCCGATCCAGGGGACCGGGGAGCTGTTTTTT. Translated: CATSPIQGTGELFF.

This clone has just a few counts. The chain employs TRBV14 and TRBJ2-1; no firm D call. Germline V CDR1 and CDR2: SGHDN, FVKESK. The CDR3 has 16 residues. V lost 0 bases, J lost 8 bases, and 17 bases lay in between. The CDR3 sequence is CASSQDIGLASDEQFF. The CDR3 nucleotides are TGTGCCAGCAGCCAAGATATCGGGTTGGCTAGTGATGAGCAGTTCTTC. The complete variable domain, with remaining parts taken from reference TRBV14 and TRBJ2-1, reads EAGVTQFPSHSVIEKGQTVTLRCDPISGHDNLYWYRRVMGKEIKFLLHFVKESKQDESGMPNNRFLAERTGGTYSTLKVQPAELEDSGVYFCASSQDIGLASDEQFFGPGTRLTVL.

The rearrangement links TRBV27 to TRBJ1-6; possible D gene TRBD1, 5 bases. V lost 5 bases and J 0 bases, leaving 14 bases between the germline ends. Germline CDR1 MNHEY, CDR2 SMNVEV (reference sequence). This CDR3 has 17 residues. DNA of the CDR3: TGTGCCAGCAGTGCCCGACAGAGTTCCTCCTATAATTCACCCCTCCACTTT. Translating gives CASSARQSSSYNSPLHF.

The J gene is TRBJ2-3, the V gene TRBV27; 7 bases align to TRBD2. The germline CDR1 and CDR2 sequences are MNHEY and SMNVEV (reference sequence). V was pared by 3 bases and J by 1 base, with 4 bases of the junction left unmatched. The CDR3 runs to 15 residues. The CDR3: CASSFRGEGTDTQYF. Here the CDR3 DNA reads TGTGCCAGCAGTTTTCGGGGGGAGGGCACAGATACGCAGTATTTT.

The chain employs TRBV29-1 and TRBJ1-1; 8 nucleotides align to TRBD1. The trim removed 4 bases at V and 5 bases at J, leaving 6 bases unmatched. From germline, CDR1 is SQVTM and CDR2 ANQGSEA. This CDR3 is 13 amino acids long. CDR3 amino acids: CSVGGTGGTEAFF. CDR3 coding DNA: TGCAGCGTTGGGGGGACAGGTGGGACTGAAGCTTTCTTT. The full variable domain, in which reference TRBV29-1 and TRBJ1-1 provide the parts outside the CDR3, is SAVISQKPSRDICQRGTSLTIQCQVDSQVTMMFWYRQQPGQSLTLIATANQGSEATYESGFVIDKFPISRPNLTFSTLTVSNMSPEDSSIYLCSVGGTGGTEAFFGQGTRLTVV.

The chain is built from TRBV6-1 and TRBJ2-7, with a tentative D call TRBD1 (6 bases). The germline CDR1 and CDR2 sequences are MNHNS and SASEGT. V gave up 6 bases and J gave up 3 bases, with 15 bases separating them. The CDR3 consists of 14 residues. CDR3 residues: CASRDRSFLYEQYF. CDR3 DNA: TGTGCCAGCAGGGACAGATCTTTCCTCTACGAGCAGTACTTC.